The present T cell receptor (beta chain) was sequenced within a study of cytomegalovirus exposure and HLA in healthy donors. Germline-derived CDR1 and CDR2 are SQVTM and ANQGSEA. Trimming removed 1 base from V and 6 bases from J, with 10 bases in between. The CDR3 loop spans 13 amino acids. This clone was picked up a small number of times. Use of 60 Vbeta and 13 Jbeta primers characterized the PCR. Assay used: immunoSEQ multiplex PCR; TCRdb lists only in-frame clones, some missing. The data hold about 120,000 clones, with 60% to 80% observed a single time. The V gene is TRBV29-1, the J gene TRBJ2-1; perhaps TRBD1 as D (6 bases). The clonotype was recovered from a female donor in good health and CMV-seronegative. The material sequenced was PBMCs. The CDR3 sequence is CSVEGTESNEQFF. The CDR3 DNA sequence: TGCAGCGTTGAAGGGACAGAGAGCAATGAGCAGTTCTTC.